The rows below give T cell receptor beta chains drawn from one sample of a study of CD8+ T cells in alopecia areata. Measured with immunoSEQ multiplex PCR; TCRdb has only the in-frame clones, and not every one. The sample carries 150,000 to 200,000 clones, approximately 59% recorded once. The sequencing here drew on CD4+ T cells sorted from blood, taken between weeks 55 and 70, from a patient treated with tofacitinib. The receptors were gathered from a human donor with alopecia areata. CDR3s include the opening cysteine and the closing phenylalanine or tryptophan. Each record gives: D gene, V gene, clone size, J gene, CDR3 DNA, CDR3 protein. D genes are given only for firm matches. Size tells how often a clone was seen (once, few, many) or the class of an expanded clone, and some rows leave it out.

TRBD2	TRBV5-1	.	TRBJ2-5	TGCGCCAGCAGCTTGAGCGGGGCGGAAGAGACCCAGTACTTC	CASSLSGAEETQYF
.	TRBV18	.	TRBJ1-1	TGTGCCAGCTCAACGTCCACAGTGAACACTGAAGCTTTCTTT	CASSTSTVNTEAFF
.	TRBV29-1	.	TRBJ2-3	TGCAGCGTTGTCGGCAGGGTAACAGATACGCAGTATTTT	CSVVGRVTDTQYF
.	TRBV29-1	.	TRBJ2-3	TGCAGCGTCCCTTTCGAGGGTTCTTCAACAGATACGCAGTATTTT	CSVPFEGSSTDTQYF
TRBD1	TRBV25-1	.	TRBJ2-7	TGTGCCAGCAAGCTACCGGGACAGGGTAACGAGCAGTACTTC	CASKLPGQGNEQYF
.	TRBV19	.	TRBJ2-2	TGTGCCAGTAATCGGCAGGCTAACACCGGGGAGCTGTTTTTT	CASNRQANTGELFF
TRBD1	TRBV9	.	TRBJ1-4	TGTGCCAGCAGCGTAGGCACACAGGGGAACGAAAAACTGTTTTTT	CASSVGTQGNEKLFF
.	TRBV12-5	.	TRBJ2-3	TGTGCTAGTGGATCCCTGGGGTGGTCCGACCGTACAGATACGCAGTATTTT	CASGSLGWSDRTDTQYF
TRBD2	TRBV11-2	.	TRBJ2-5	TGTGCCAGCAGCCTAACTGGACTAGTTAAAGAGACCCAGTACTTC	CASSLTGLVKETQYF
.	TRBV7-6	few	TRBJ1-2	TGTGCCAGCAGCTTAGCGCCTGTCTATGGCTACACCTTC	CASSLAPVYGYTF
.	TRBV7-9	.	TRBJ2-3	TGTGCCAGCAGTCAAACGTCGGGGCGCACAGATACGCAGTATTTT	CASSQTSGRTDTQYF